This T cell receptor beta chain was observed in a study of cytomegalovirus exposure and HLA in healthy donors. Overall study findings and caveats: Upon later analysis, TCR association rates were observed to vary by HLA locus, being highest for DRB1 and lowest for HLA-C. A later analysis by the authors found several of the most significant clusters apparently linked to common viral pathogens.

Trimming pared 7 bases from V and 4 bases from J, leaving 17 bases between. CDR1 is MNHNY and CDR2 is SVGAGI in the germline V gene (reference sequence). The CDR3 consists of 15 residues. Worth noting for this clone: Its antigen is not known.

Researchers ran the PCR with 60 Vbeta and 13 Jbeta primers. Using immunoSEQ multiplex PCR, the repertoire was profiled, and TCRdb retains in-frame clones only, with some absent. The sample has hundreds of thousands of clones, 82% seen once. The chain carries TRBV6-6 and TRBJ1-5, with D maybe TRBD1 (5 bases). Sequenced material: PBMCs. This receptor was taken from a man aged 35 to 55 in good health and CMV-seropositive. Here the CDR3 DNA reads TGTGCCAGCACCCCGCCGGGGGGTCGGAATCAGCCCCAGCATTTT. Amino acid sequence: CASTPPGGRNQPQHF.